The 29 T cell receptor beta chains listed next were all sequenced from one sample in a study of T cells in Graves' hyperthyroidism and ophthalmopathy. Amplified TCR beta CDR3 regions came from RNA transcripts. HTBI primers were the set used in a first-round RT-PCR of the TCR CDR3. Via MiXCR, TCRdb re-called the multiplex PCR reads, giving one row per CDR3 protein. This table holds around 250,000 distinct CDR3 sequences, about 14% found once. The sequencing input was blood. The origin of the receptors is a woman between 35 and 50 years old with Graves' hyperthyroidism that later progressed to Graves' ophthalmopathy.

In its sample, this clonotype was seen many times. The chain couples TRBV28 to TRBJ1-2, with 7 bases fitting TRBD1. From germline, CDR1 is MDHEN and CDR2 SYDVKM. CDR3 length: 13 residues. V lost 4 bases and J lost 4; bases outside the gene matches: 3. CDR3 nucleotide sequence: TGTGCCAGCAGTTCGGACAGGTCCTATGGCTACACCTTC. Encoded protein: CASSSDRSYGYTF.

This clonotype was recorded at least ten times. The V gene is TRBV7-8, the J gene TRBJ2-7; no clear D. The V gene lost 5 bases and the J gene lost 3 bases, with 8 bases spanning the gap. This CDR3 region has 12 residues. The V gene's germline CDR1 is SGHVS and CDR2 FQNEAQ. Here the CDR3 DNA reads TGTGCCAGCAGCGACCACATCTACGAGCAGTACTTC. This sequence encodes CASSDHIYEQYF.

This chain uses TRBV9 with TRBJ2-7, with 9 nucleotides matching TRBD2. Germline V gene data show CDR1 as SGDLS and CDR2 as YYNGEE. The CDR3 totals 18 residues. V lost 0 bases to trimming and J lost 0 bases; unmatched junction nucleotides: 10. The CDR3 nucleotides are TGTGCCAGCAGCGTAGCCTGGCTAGCGGGGTTCCTCTCCTACGAGCAGTACTTC. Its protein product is CASSVAWLAGFLSYEQYF. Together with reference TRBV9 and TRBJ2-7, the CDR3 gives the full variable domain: DSGVTQTPKHLITATGQRVTLRCSPRSGDLSVYWYQQSLDQGLQFLIQYYNGEERAKGNILERFSAQQFPDLHSELNLSSLELGDSALYFCASSVAWLAGFLSYEQYFGPGTRLTVT.

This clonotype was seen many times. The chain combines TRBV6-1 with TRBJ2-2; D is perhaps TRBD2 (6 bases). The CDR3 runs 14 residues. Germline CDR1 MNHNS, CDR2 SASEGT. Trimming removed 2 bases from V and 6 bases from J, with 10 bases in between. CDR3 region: CASSEWEEPGELFF. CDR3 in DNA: TGTGCCAGCAGTGAATGGGAGGAACCCGGGGAGCTGTTTTTT.

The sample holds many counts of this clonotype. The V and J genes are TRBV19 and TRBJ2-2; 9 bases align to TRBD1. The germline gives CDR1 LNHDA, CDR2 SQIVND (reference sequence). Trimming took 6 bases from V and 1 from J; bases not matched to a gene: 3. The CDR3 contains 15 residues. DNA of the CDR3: TGTGCCAGTAGAGAGGACAGGGGGAACACCGGGGAGCTGTTTTTT. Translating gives CASREDRGNTGELFF.

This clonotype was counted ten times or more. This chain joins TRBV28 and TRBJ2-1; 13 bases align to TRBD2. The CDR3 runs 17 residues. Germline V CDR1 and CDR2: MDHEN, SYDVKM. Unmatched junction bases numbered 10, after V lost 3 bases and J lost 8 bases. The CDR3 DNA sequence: TGTGCCAGCAGTTTCATTATTACTAGCGGGAGGGCCGATGAGCAGTTCTTC. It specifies CASSFIITSGRADEQFF.

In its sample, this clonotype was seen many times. The CDR3 DNA is TGCAGTGCATCGGGACTAGCGGATCGCACAGATACGCAGTATTTT. Its translation: CSASGLADRTDTQYF. This rearrangement joins TRBV20-1 to TRBJ2-3; the match to TRBD2 covers 11 bases. J gave up 1 base and V 6 bases, and 6 bases lay outside the gene matches. Germline loops: CDR1 DFQATT, CDR2 SNEGSKA (reference sequence). The CDR3 consists of 15 residues.

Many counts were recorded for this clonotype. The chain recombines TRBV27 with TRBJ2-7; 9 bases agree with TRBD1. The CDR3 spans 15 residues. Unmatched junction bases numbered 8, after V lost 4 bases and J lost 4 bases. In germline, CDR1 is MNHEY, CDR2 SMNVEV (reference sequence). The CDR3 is CASSYTGGAVYEQYF. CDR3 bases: TGTGCCAGCAGTTACACAGGGGGCGCGGTGTACGAGCAGTACTTC.

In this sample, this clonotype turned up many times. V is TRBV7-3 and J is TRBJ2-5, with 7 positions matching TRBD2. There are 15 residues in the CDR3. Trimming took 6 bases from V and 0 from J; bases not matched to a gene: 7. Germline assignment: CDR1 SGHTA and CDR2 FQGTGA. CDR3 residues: CASSPGGRYQETQYF. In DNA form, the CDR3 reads TGTGCCAGCAGTCCGGGGGGACGATACCAAGAGACCCAGTACTTC.

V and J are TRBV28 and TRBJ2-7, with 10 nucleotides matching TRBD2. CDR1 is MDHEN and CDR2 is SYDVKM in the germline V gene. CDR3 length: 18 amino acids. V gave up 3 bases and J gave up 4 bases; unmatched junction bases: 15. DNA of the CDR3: TGTGCCAGCAGTTTCCCGGCTAGCGGGAGATCTGTGTGGTACGAGCAGTACTTC. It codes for CASSFPASGRSVWYEQYF.

CDR3 in amino acids: CASSRTGDWMYF. DNA for the CDR3: TGTGCCAGCTCGCGAACCGGGGACTGGATGTACTTC. The J gene is TRBJ2-5, the V gene TRBV18, with D maybe TRBD2 (6 bases). Germline CDR1 KGHSH, CDR2 LQKENI. Trimming stripped 6 bases from V and 13 bases from J, with 18 bases between. This CDR3 spans 12 amino acids.

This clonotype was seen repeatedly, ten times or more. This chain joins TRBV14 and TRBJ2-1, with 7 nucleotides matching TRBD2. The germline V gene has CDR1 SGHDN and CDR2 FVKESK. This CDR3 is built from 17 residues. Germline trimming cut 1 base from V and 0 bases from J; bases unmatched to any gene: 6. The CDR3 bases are TGTGCCAGCAGCCAAGGGGTAGGCGGGAGCTCCTACAATGAGCAGTTCTTC. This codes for CASSQGVGGSSYNEQFF. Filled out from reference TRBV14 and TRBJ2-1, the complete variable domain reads EAGVTQFPSHSVIEKGQTVTLRCDPISGHDNLYWYRRVMGKEIKFLLHFVKESKQDESGMPNNRFLAERTGGTYSTLKVQPAELEDSGVYFCASSQGVGGSSYNEQFFGPGTRLTVL.

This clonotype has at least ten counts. Here the CDR3 DNA reads TGCAGTGCTAGGCTAGCGGAAAGCACAGATACGCAGTATTTT. As protein: CSARLAESTDTQYF. This sequence joins TRBV20-1 and TRBJ2-3, with 7 bases fitting TRBD2. The germline V gene has CDR1 DFQATT and CDR2 SNEGSKA (reference sequence). This CDR3 region has 14 residues. Unmatched junction bases numbered 3, after V lost 3 bases and J lost 0 bases.

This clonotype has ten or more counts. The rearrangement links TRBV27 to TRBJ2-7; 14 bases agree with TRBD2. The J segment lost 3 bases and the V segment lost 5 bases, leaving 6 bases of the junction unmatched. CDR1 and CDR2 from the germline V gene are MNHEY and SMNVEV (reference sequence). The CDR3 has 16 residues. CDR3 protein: CASSPEGLAGDYEQYF. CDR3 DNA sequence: TGTGCCAGCAGTCCAGAGGGACTAGCGGGAGACTACGAGCAGTACTTC.

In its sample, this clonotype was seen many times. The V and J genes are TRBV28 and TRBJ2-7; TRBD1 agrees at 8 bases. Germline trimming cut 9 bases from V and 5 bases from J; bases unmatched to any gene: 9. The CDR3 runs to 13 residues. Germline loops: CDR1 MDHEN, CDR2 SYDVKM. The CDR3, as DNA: TGTGCCAGTGAGCAGGGGGCGCTCAACGAGCAGTACTTC. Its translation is CASEQGALNEQYF.

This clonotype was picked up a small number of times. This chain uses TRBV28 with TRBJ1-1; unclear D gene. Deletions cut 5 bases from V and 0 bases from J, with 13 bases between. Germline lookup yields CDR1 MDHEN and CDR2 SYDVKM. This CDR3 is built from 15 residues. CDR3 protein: CASSLGPGMNTEAFF. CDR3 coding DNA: TGTGCCAGCAGTCTCGGACCGGGAATGAACACTGAAGCTTTCTTT.

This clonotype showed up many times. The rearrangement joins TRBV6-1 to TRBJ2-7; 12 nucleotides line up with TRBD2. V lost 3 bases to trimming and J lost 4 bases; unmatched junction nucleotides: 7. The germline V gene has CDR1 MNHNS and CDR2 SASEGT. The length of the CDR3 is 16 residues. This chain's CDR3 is CASSDQGLAGEYEQYF. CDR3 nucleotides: TGTGCCAGCAGTGACCAGGGACTAGCGGGCGAGTACGAGCAGTACTTC.

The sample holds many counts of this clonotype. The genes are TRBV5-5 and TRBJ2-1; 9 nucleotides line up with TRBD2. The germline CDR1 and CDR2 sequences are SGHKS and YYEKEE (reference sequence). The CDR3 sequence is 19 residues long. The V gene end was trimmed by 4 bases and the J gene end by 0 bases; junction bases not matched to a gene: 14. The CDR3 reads CASSLLAGKFSSSYNEQFF. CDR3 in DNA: TGTGCCAGCAGCCTTCTAGCGGGAAAGTTTAGCAGCTCCTACAATGAGCAGTTCTTC.

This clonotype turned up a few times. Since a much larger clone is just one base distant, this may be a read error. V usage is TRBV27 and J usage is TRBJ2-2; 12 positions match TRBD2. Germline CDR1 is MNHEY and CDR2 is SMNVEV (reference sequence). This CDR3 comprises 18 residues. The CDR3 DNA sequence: TGTGCCAGCAGTCTCCCCACTAGCGGGGGGCCGAACACCAGGGAGCTGTTTTTT. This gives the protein CASSLPTSGGPNTRELFF.

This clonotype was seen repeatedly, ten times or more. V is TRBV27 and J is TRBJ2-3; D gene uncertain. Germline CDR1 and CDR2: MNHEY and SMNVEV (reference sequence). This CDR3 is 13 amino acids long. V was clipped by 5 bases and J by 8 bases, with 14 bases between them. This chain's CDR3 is CASSLSGVVTQYF. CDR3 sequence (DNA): TGTGCCAGCAGTCTTTCAGGAGTCGTTACGCAGTATTTT.

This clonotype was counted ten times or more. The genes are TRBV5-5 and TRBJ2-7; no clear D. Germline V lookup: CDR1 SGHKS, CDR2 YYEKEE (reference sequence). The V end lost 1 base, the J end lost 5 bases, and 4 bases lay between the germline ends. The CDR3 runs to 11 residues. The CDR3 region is CASSLLHEQYF. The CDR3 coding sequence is TGTGCCAGCAGCTTGCTCCACGAGCAGTACTTC.

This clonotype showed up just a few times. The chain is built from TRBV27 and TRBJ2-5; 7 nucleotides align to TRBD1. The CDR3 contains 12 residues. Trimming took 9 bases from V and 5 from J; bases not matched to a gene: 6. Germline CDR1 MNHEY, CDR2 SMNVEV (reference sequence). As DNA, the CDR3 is TGTGCCAGTGCGGACAGGAGGGAGACCCAGTACTTC. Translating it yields CASADRRETQYF.

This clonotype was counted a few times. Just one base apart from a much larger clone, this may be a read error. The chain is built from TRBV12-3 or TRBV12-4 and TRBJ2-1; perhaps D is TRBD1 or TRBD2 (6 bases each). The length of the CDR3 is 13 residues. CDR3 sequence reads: CASCGGLYNEQLF. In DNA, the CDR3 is TGTGCCAGCTGTGGGGGGCTCTACAATGAGCAGCTCTTC.

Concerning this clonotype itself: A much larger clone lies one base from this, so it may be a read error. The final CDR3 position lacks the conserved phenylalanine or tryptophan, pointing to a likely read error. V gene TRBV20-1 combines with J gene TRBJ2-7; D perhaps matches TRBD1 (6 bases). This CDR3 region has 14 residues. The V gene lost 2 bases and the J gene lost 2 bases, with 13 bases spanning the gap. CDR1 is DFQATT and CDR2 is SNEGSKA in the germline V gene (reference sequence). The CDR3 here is CSARRDTATYEQYL. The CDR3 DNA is TGCAGTGCTAGACGGGACACAGCTACCTACGAGCAGTACTTA.

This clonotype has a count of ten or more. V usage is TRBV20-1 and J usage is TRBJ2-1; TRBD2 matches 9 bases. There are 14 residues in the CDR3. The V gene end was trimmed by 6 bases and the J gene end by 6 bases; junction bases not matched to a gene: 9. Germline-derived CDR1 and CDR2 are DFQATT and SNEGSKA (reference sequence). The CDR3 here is CSAQRLAGSNEQFF. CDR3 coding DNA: TGCAGTGCACAGCGGCTAGCGGGAAGCAATGAGCAGTTCTTC.

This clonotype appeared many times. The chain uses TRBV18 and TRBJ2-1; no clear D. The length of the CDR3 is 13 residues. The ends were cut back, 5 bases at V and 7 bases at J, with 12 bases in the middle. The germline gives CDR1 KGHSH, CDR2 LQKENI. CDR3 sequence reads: CASSGAVWNEQFF. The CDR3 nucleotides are TGTGCCAGCTCAGGTGCGGTCTGGAATGAGCAGTTCTTC.

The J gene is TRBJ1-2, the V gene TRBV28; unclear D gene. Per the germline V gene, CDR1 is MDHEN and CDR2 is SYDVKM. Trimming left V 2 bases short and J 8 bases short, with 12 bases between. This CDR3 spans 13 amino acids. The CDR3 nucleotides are TGTGCCAGCAGTTTAACACGATCGGGGGGCTACACCTTC. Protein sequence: CASSLTRSGGYTF.

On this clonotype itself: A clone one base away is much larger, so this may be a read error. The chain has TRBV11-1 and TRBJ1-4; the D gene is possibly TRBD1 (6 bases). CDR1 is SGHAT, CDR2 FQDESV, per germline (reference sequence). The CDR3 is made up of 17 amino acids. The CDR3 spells CACSFWGPEQGSEKLFF. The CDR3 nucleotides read TGTGCCTGCAGCTTTTGGGGGCCGGAACAGGGATCCGAAAAACTGTTTTTT.

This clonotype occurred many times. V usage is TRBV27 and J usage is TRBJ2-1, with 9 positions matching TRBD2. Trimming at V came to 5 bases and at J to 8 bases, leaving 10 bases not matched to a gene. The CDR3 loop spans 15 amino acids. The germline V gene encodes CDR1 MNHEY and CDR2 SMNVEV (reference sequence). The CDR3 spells CASSLGGRALYEQFF. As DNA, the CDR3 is TGTGCCAGCAGTCTGGGCGGGAGGGCCTTGTATGAGCAGTTCTTC.